This entry describes one T cell receptor beta chain. This clonotype came up a few times. The antigen it recognizes is unknown. No much larger clone exists at a distance of one base, and base qualities are not known. The germline V gene gives CDR1 as LGHNA and CDR2 as YSLEER. Trimming at the junction amounts to 3 bases on V and 0 bases on J, and the germline ends lie 9 bases apart. Measured from the cysteine to the phenylalanine, the CDR3 is 15 residues long. Of all the DNA, just the CDR3 is kept, 45 bases in frame from base 1. The record originates from a study of T-cell memory formation after mild COVID-19 (dated by TCRdb to the early 2020s). Regarding the complete study: Most TCR sequence clusters were specific to one of the two donors. Two young, previously healthy adult volunteers, one female and one male, were included in the cohort. In two donors, T-cell clones that expanded and contracted after mild COVID-19 were followed by sequencing TCRalpha and TCRbeta repertoires longitudinally. What the authors observed across the whole study: SARS-CoV-2 specificity was not confirmed for the second-wave clones peaking on day 37. Balanced CD4/CD8 phenotypes were observed for clones contracting from day 15 to 85, whereas a bias towards CD4+ was observed for a second wave of clones expanding from day 15 to 37. Some responding clones were found in pre-infection memory, which suggests that pre-existing cross-reactive memory T cells took part in the SARS-CoV-2 response. The study covered only a couple of mild cases, and larger cohorts including severe cases with pre-infection samples were considered necessary. Contracting CD4+ clones were found mainly in CM and EM memory subsets, while CD8+ clones were enriched in EMRA.

This sample was sequenced with an Illumina NovaSeq 6000. TCRalpha and TCRbeta cDNA libraries were constructed by 5'RACE with constant-segment primers, with sample barcodes and unique molecular identifiers being introduced. RNA was extracted from every sample with Trizol reagent. Amplification of the libraries took two PCR steps, and the second step added a second sample barcode plus Illumina TruSeq adapters. Libraries were sequenced on an Illumina NovaSeq with 2 x 150 bp paired-end reads. Turning to the authors' computational methods: Demultiplexing of reads and collapsing into UMI-guided consensus sequences were performed with migec v1.2.7. Using mixcr v2.1.11, UMI consensuses were aligned to TRA and TRB V and J templates and then assembled into clonotypes. Expanded or contracted clonotypes were those called significant by both edgeR and NoisET, with noise models trained on biological replicates. edgeR calls used a false discovery rate-adjusted p below 0.01 and a log2 fold-change threshold of 1. PCA with hierarchical clustering of max-normalized trajectories of the 1000 most abundant clonotypes was used as exploratory dynamics analysis. Separately sequenced CD4+ and CD8+ repertoires were used to assign the CD4 or CD8 phenotype of responding clones. Through fastp at Q25 and MiXCR, TCRdb rebuilt clones from the public reads, retaining in-frame beta chains. CDR3 protein duplicates are merged, each entry listing the most common genes and DNA. None of the V and J calls come from the authors' own analysis; TCRdb made them. The sample table lists roughly 250,000 distinct CDR3 sequences, over 15% of them with a count of one. The top ten clones comprise 20% to 25% of the sample.

PBMCs were isolated by Ficoll-Paque density gradient centrifugation. Sequences were obtained from PBMCs or a T cell subset sorted from them (not recorded which). The chain uses TRBV4-3 and TRBJ2-1; the D gene cannot be named for sure. The TCR originated in a young man who had mild COVID-19 (a few samples of this study predate the infection). The sample titles of this study are shuffled in the database, so cell type and time point are left out; the donor was told from shared clones. The CDR3 is CASSHLVNSYNEQFF. In nucleotide form, the sequence is TGCGCCAGCAGCCATCTAGTGAACTCCTACAATGAGCAGTTCTTC.